The rows below give T cell receptor beta chains drawn from one sample of a study of blood T cell repertoires in COVID-19. Produced via immunoSEQ multiplex PCR; TCRdb's table is partial and in-frame only. The sample shows roughly 100,000 clones, 80% to 90% of them seen only once. The sequencing input was peripheral blood. The receptors originated from a woman aged 60-75 years with acute or convalescent COVID-19. Both conserved end residues are part of each CDR3. The order of the fields is D gene, clone size, J gene, V gene, CDR3 DNA, CDR3 protein. D genes are given only for firm matches. Clone size is given for some rows only: seen once, a few or many times, or a class if the clone is expanded.

TRBD2 | - | TRBJ2-7 | TRBV19 | TGTGCCAGCAGTAGTCGGGGAGGGCCAGCCTACGAGCAGTACTTC | CASSSRGGPAYEQYF
- | - | TRBJ1-1 | TRBV19 | TGTGCCAGTAGCCTACGGGGGAGAAACACTGAAGCTTTCTTT | CASSLRGRNTEAFF
TRBD2 | - | TRBJ2-5 | TRBV30 | TGTGCCTGTACGGGAGGGCTGGAGACCCAGTACTTC | CACTGGLETQYF
- | - | TRBJ1-2 | TRBV3-1/TRBV3-2 | TGTGCCAGCAGCCCGTTGGGGGCGGGTAACTATGGCTACACCTTC | CASSPLGAGNYGYTF
- | - | TRBJ2-5 | TRBV5-1 | TGCGCCAGCAGCTTGGACCGCGGGACTGAGACCCAGTACTTC | CASSLDRGTETQYF
TRBD1 | few | TRBJ1-4 | TRBV27 | TGTGCCAGCAGTTTCCTCAGGGGGCAAACAACTAATGAAAAACTGTTTTTT | CASSFLRGQTTNEKLFF
TRBD1 | - | TRBJ1-5 | TRBV6-5 | TGTGCCAGCAGTTCACAGGGGTGGAATCAGCCCCAGCATTTT | CASSSQGWNQPQHF
- | - | TRBJ1-1 | TRBV28 | TGTGCCAGCAAAGACACAACAGGGCATCGGGACACTGAAGCTTTCTTT | CASKDTTGHRDTEAFF
- | - | TRBJ2-5 | TRBV3-1/TRBV3-2 | TGTGCCAGCAGCAGCGGGCTGCTGCAAGAGACCCAGTACTTC | CASSSGLLQETQYF
- | - | TRBJ1-4 | TRBV28 | TGTGCCAGCAGTTTAGTTACGGGGGGCGGTGAAAAACTGTTTTTT | CASSLVTGGGEKLFF
- | - | TRBJ2-3 | TRBV3-1/TRBV3-2 | TGTGCCAGCAGCCAAGATAGGGGCACCTTAACGACAGATACGCAGTATTTT | CASSQDRGTLTTDTQYF
- | - | TRBJ2-1 | TRBV6-5 | TGTGCCAGCAGTTACACTAGCCCCGTATCCTACAATGAGCAGTTCTTC | CASSYTSPVSYNEQFF
- | - | TRBJ1-1 | TRBV5-1 | TGCGCCAGCCGTATGGAGACTGAAGCTTTCTTT | CASRMETEAFF
- | - | TRBJ1-1 | TRBV10-3 | TGTGCCATCAGTATGGACAGTAGGGCTGAAGCTTTCTTT | CAISMDSRAEAFF
TRBD1 | - | TRBJ1-3 | TRBV28 | TGTGCCAGCAGAAGACAGGGGGCCTCTGGAAACACCATATATTTT | CASRRQGASGNTIYF
TRBD1 | - | TRBJ1-4 | TRBV4-2 | TGTGCCAGCAGCCCACTTCTAAGACAGGGCGGGGGGACTAATGAAAAACTGTTTTTT | CASSPLLRQGGGTNEKLFF
TRBD2 | - | TRBJ2-1 | TRBV6-5 | TGTGCCAGCAGCTTAGCGGGAGGATCTACAATGACGCAGTTCTTC | CASSLAGGSTMTQFF
TRBD1 | - | TRBJ2-4 | TRBV28 | TGTGCCAGCAGTTTCGGACAGGGGGAAAACATTCAGTACTTC | CASSFGQGENIQYF
- | - | TRBJ1-6 | TRBV5-1 | TGCGCCAGCAGCTTGGTACAGGGAAATAATTCACCCCTCCACTTT | CASSLVQGNNSPLHF
- | - | TRBJ2-1 | TRBV9 | TGTGCCAGCAGCGCCTCAGGGAATTCCTACAATGAGCAGTTCTTC | CASSASGNSYNEQFF
TRBD1 | - | TRBJ1-2 | TRBV6-5 | TGTGCCAGCAGTAAACCGGGACAGGGTGTCTATGGCTACACCTTC | CASSKPGQGVYGYTF
- | once | TRBJ1-4 | TRBV15 | TGTGCCACCAGCAGAGCCGGGACTAATGAAAAACTGTTTTTT | CATSRAGTNEKLFF
TRBD1 | - | TRBJ2-2 | TRBV7-3 | TGTGCCAGCGGACAGGGAATGACCGGGGAGCTGTTTTTT | CASGQGMTGELFF
- | - | TRBJ1-1 | TRBV30 | TGTGCCTGGAGTGTACTCAGGGGTGGAGAAGCTTTCTTT | CAWSVLRGGEAFF
- | - | TRBJ1-6 | TRBV5-5 | TGTGCCAGCAGCTTGTCGTACAGCCGCTCCTATAATTCACCCCTCCACTTT | CASSLSYSRSYNSPLHF
- | - | TRBJ2-3 | TRBV19 | TGTGCCAGTAGCCTAACTAGGATCCCCACAGATACGCAGTATTTT | CASSLTRIPTDTQYF
- | once | TRBJ1-1 | TRBV7-9 | TGTGCCAGCAGCTTATCTGCAGGGCAGGGAGGCGCTGAAGCTTTCTTT | CASSLSAGQGGAEAFF
- | - | TRBJ2-4 | TRBV2 | TGTGCCAGCAGTGAACGGGAGAACAACATTCAGTACTTC | CASSERENNIQYF
TRBD2 | - | TRBJ2-1 | TRBV30 | TGTGCCTGGGCGTCGGGAGGGCCCTATGAGCAGTTCTTC | CAWASGGPYEQFF
TRBD2 | - | TRBJ2-1 | TRBV5-1 | TGCGCCAGCAGCTTGGCGGTAGCGGGGTACAATGAGCAGTTCTTC | CASSLAVAGYNEQFF
TRBD2 | - | TRBJ2-3 | TRBV6-1 | TGTGCCAGCAGTGGACTAGCGGGAGGTGTAGATACAGATACGCAGTATTTT | CASSGLAGGVDTDTQYF
- | - | TRBJ1-2 | TRBV28 | TGTGCCAGCAGTCGCGGGGGGGCCGGAAACTATGGCTACACCTTC | CASSRGGAGNYGYTF
TRBD1 | - | TRBJ1-1 | TRBV4-2 | TGTGCCAGCAGCCAAGATATCGGGGGACAGGGGAGGGCTAAGCCTGAAGCTTTCTTT | CASSQDIGGQGRAKPEAFF
- | once | TRBJ1-5 | TRBV19 | TGTGCCAGTAGTATATCCCGAGGAGGGTTCAGCTCCCAGCATTTT | CASSISRGGFSSQHF
- | - | TRBJ2-3 | TRBV4-1 | TGCGCCAGCAGCCAAGATTCAGGAACATATGGGGGGATAGTAACAGATACGCAGTATTTT | CASSQDSGTYGGIVTDTQYF
TRBD2 | once | TRBJ2-3 | TRBV5-1 | TGCGCCAGCAGCTTGGATACTAGCGATCGCACAGATACGCAGTATTTT | CASSLDTSDRTDTQYF
TRBD1 | - | TRBJ1-4 | TRBV6-6 | TGTGCCAGCAGTTACAGACAGGGTCGGAATGAAAAACTGTTTTTT | CASSYRQGRNEKLFF
TRBD1 | once | TRBJ2-3 | TRBV7-7 | TGTGCTAGCAGCCAGGACAGGGGAACAGATACGCAGTATTTT | CASSQDRGTDTQYF
TRBD2 | few | TRBJ2-1 | TRBV6-6 | TGTGCCAGCAGTTACCCAGCGGGAGGGGACAATGAGCAGTTCTTC | CASSYPAGGDNEQFF
- | - | TRBJ2-2 | TRBV4-1 | TGCGCCAGCAGCCAACTTACGAACACCGGGGAGCTGTTTTTT | CASSQLTNTGELFF
TRBD2 | - | TRBJ2-7 | TRBV18 | TGTGCCAGCTCTACGACTAGCGGGAGTTACGAGCAGTACTTC | CASSTTSGSYEQYF
- | - | TRBJ1-2 | TRBV15 | TGTGCCACCAGCAGAGGGGAGGTTTCCTATGGCTACACCTTC | CATSRGEVSYGYTF
- | - | TRBJ2-1 | TRBV7-2 | TGTGCCAGCAGCTTAGGTACTAACACTTACCTATACAATGAGCAGTTCTTC | CASSLGTNTYLYNEQFF
- | - | TRBJ1-5 | TRBV6-6 | TGTGCCAGCAGTTATGAGGGTCAGCCCCAGCATTTT | CASSYEGQPQHF
- | - | TRBJ1-2 | TRBV27 | TGTGCCAGCAGACCAACCGGAGCCTCGGGAGGCTACACCTTC | CASRPTGASGGYTF
TRBD1 | - | TRBJ2-1 | TRBV2 | TGTGCCAGCCGGGCCGGGACAGGGGGCTACAATGAGCAGTTCTTC | CASRAGTGGYNEQFF